Following are 7 T cell receptor beta chains from one sample sequenced in a study of shared clonotypes between healthy human individuals. Terminally differentiated effector memory CD45RA+ cells were excluded by CCR7 positive selection of CD45RO-negative cells. Sequencing was performed with immunoSEQ multiplex PCR; in TCRdb, only in-frame clones are kept and a portion is missing. The sample holds some 1,900,000 clones, roughly 94% seen once. Source material: naive CD8+ T cells sorted from blood. These TCRs come from a man in his late teens or twenties in good health.

The chain recombines TRBV10-1 with TRBJ1-4, with TRBD1 matching 8 bases. Germline V gene lookup returns CDR1 WNHNN and CDR2 SYGVQD (reference sequence). This CDR3 has 14 amino acids. The ends lost 3 bases at V and 8 bases at J; junction bases unmatched: 5. The CDR3 nucleotides read TGCGCCAGCAGTGAAACAGGGGGGGAAGAAAAACTGTTTTTT. This gives the protein CASSETGGEEKLFF.

The chain links TRBV27 to TRBJ2-1; D uncertain. Between the trimmed V and J ends, which lost 4 bases and 4 bases, there was a span of 14 bases. The length of the CDR3 is 15 residues. The germline gives CDR1 MNHEY, CDR2 SMNVEV (reference sequence). CDR3 coding DNA: TGTGCCAGCAGTTCTCCGGCTGGGCATTACAATGAGCAGTTCTTC. Its translation: CASSSPAGHYNEQFF.

V and J are TRBV2 and TRBJ2-1; D is unresolved. This CDR3 has 14 residues. Trimming cost V 1 base and J 8 bases, with 12 bases left between them. CDR1 SNHLY and CDR2 FYNNEI come from the germline V gene. CDR3 sequence reads: CASSEDWEGYEQFF. The CDR3 DNA reads TGTGCCAGCAGTGAAGACTGGGAAGGATATGAGCAGTTCTTC.

V gene TRBV19 combines with J gene TRBJ2-7, with 7 bases fitting TRBD2. Germline V lookup: CDR1 LNHDA, CDR2 SQIVND (reference sequence). Trimming took 3 bases from V and 0 from J; bases not matched to a gene: 5. The CDR3 is 15 amino acids. CDR3 sequence: CASSILSGTSYEQYF. Here the CDR3 DNA reads TGTGCCAGTAGTATCTTGAGCGGGACCTCCTACGAGCAGTACTTC.

The chain joins TRBV5-6 to TRBJ2-7, with TRBD1 identical over 9 bases. The ends lost 0 bases at V and 4 bases at J; junction bases unmatched: 11. The CDR3 sequence is 17 residues long. Germline CDR1 SGHDT, CDR2 YYEEEE. The CDR3: CASSLEADRGVLYEQYF. CDR3 in DNA: TGTGCCAGCAGCTTGGAGGCGGACAGGGGAGTTTTGTACGAGCAGTACTTC.

DNA for the CDR3: TGTGCCAGCAGCGAAAGAGCAGACCGACGGTACTTC. Translation gives CASSERADRRYF. The chain links TRBV7-9 to TRBJ2-7; no clear D gene. This CDR3 spans 12 amino acids. CDR1 SEHNR and CDR2 FQNEAQ come from the germline V gene (reference sequence). V dropped 5 bases and J dropped 12 bases, with 17 bases sitting between them.

The chain is built from TRBV9 and TRBJ2-7; D call uncertain. V lost 0 bases, J lost 2 bases, and 9 bases lay in between. This CDR3 is built from 14 residues. The germline V gene has CDR1 SGDLS and CDR2 YYNGEE. The CDR3 is CASSVGAAAYEQYF. The CDR3, as DNA: TGTGCCAGCAGCGTAGGGGCCGCCGCCTACGAGCAGTACTTC.